This is a list of T cell receptor beta chains from one sample in a study of blood T cell repertoires in COVID-19. Data came from immunoSEQ multiplex PCR; TCRdb stores just in-frame clones and leaves some out. The sample lists roughly 220,000 clones; around nine tenths were seen once. Sequenced input: peripheral blood. The source of these receptors is a man aged 55-75 years with acute or convalescent COVID-19. The CDR3 runs from the conserved cysteine through the conserved F or W. D genes are given only for firm matches. The size entry is marked missing in some rows and otherwise reads once, few, many or a size class.

D	V	J	size	DNA	CDR3
TRBD1	TRBV5-1	TRBJ1-4	.	TGCGCCAGCAGCTTCGGACAGGGAGGTGAAAAACTGTTTTTT	CASSFGQGGEKLFF
TRBD2	TRBV9	TRBJ2-5	.	TGTGCCAGCAGCCTCGGACTAGCGGGGGGGCCTCCCCAAGAGACCCAGTACTTC	CASSLGLAGGPPQETQYF
TRBD1	TRBV7-2	TRBJ2-7	once	TGTGCCAGCAGCACCCGAGTGCAGGGGGCATACGAGCAGTACTTC	CASSTRVQGAYEQYF
TRBD1	TRBV14	TRBJ1-1	.	TGTGCCAGCAGCCACCGACAGGGGTTGAACACTGAAGCTTTCTTT	CASSHRQGLNTEAFF
.	TRBV11-3	TRBJ1-1	.	TGTGCCAGCAGCTTAGGGGGGCCGAGCACTGAAGCTTTCTTT	CASSLGGPSTEAFF
TRBD2	TRBV30	TRBJ2-3	once	TGTGCCTGGGGGACTAGCGGGGGAATCGGGTATTTT	CAWGTSGGIGYF
.	TRBV5-5	TRBJ1-6	.	TGTGCCAGCAGCTCCCAGGGGTTGGATAATTCACCCCTCCACTTT	CASSSQGLDNSPLHF
.	TRBV30	TRBJ2-3	once	TGTGCCTGGAGTGTGACAGCAGATACGCAGTATTTT	CAWSVTADTQYF
TRBD1	TRBV9	TRBJ2-3	.	TGTGCCAGCGACAGGGACAATACGCAGTATTTT	CASDRDNTQYF
TRBD1	TRBV27	TRBJ1-5	.	TGTGCCAGCAGCTTACAGGGGGCGAGGCAGCCCCAGCATTTT	CASSLQGARQPQHF
TRBD1	TRBV6-1	TRBJ1-2	.	TGTGCCAGCAGTGGGATAACACGGAGGGGACAGGGACAGATAAACTATGGCTACACCTTC	CASSGITRRGQGQINYGYTF
TRBD1	TRBV15	TRBJ1-3	.	TGTGCCACCAGCAGAGGGGACAGACAATGGACGGGAAACACCATATATTTT	CATSRGDRQWTGNTIYF
.	TRBV4-1	TRBJ2-5	.	TGCGCCAGCAGCCAAGCGCCCAGGGAGACCCAGTACTTC	CASSQAPRETQYF
TRBD1	TRBV5-1	TRBJ2-7	.	TGCGCCAGCAGCCCGGTTGGGACAGGGGTTCTCGAGCAGTACTTC	CASSPVGTGVLEQYF
TRBD1	TRBV19	TRBJ1-2	.	TGTGCCAGTAGTTCCCCAGGGGGAATTGGCTACACCTTC	CASSSPGGIGYTF
.	TRBV5-8	TRBJ2-2	.	TGTGCCAGCAGCCGGTGGGGGGTGAACACCGGGGAGCTGTTTTTT	CASSRWGVNTGELFF
.	TRBV6-1	TRBJ1-5	few	TGTGCCAGCAGTGTTGGGCTGCCGGCCACCAATCAGCCCCAGCATTTT	CASSVGLPATNQPQHF
TRBD2	TRBV4-2	TRBJ2-7	.	TGTGCCAGCAGCCAGGCCAGCACCGGGACTAGCGGGACCTACGAGCAGTACTTC	CASSQASTGTSGTYEQYF
TRBD1	TRBV11-2	TRBJ1-3	.	TGTGCCAGCAGCTCAGTCCGGGACAGGGGGCTGAGCCCTGGAAACACCATATATTTT	CASSSVRDRGLSPGNTIYF
TRBD1	TRBV11-2	TRBJ2-7	.	TGTGCCAGCAGCTCCGGGACAGGGCTTTACGAGCAGTACTTC	CASSSGTGLYEQYF
.	TRBV12-3/TRBV12-4	TRBJ1-4	once	TGTGCCAGCCTGAGGTCGGGGAATGAAAAACTGTTTTTT	CASLRSGNEKLFF
TRBD1	TRBV11-2	TRBJ1-3	.	TGTGCCAGCAGACCGGGACAGGGGGGCCGGGGCTCTGGAAACACCATATATTTT	CASRPGQGGRGSGNTIYF
.	TRBV7-9	TRBJ1-1	.	TGTGCCAGCAGCTTAGCAGACATGAACACTGAAGCTTTCTTT	CASSLADMNTEAFF
TRBD1	TRBV6-2/TRBV6-3	TRBJ1-1	.	TGTGCCAGCAGTTACGAGCCGGGACAGAAGAACACTGAAGCTTTCTTT	CASSYEPGQKNTEAFF
TRBD1	TRBV10-2	TRBJ2-2	few	TGCGCCAGCAGCGCGAGCGGACAGGGTACCGGGGAGCTGTTTTTT	CASSASGQGTGELFF
TRBD2	TRBV7-3	TRBJ2-1	.	TGTGCCAGCAGCTTAATTCCCCTAGCGGGGGTCAATGAGCAGTTCTTC	CASSLIPLAGVNEQFF
TRBD1	TRBV28	TRBJ2-6	.	TGTGCCAGCAGAACCCGGACAGGGAGGTTAGTTAGGGCCAACGTCCTGACTTTC	CASRTRTGRLVRANVLTF
TRBD2	TRBV5-1	TRBJ2-4	once	TGCGCCAGCAGCCCTAAGACTAGCGGGGGGGCCGAATCCAAAAACATTCAGTACTTC	CASSPKTSGGAESKNIQYF
.	TRBV9	TRBJ1-3	.	TGTGCCAGCAGCGTAAGACAGGACTCTGGAAACACCATATATTTT	CASSVRQDSGNTIYF
.	TRBV28	TRBJ2-5	.	TGTGCCAGCAGAGAACAGGTTAAAGAGACCCAGTACTTC	CASREQVKETQYF
.	TRBV19	TRBJ2-1	.	TGTGCCAGTAGTACGACGGACTGGGTCTCCTACAATGAGCAGTTCTTC	CASSTTDWVSYNEQFF
.	TRBV5-1	TRBJ2-5	once	TGCGCCAGCAGCGTGGACAGAGAGACCCAGTACTTC	CASSVDRETQYF
.	TRBV6-5	TRBJ1-1	once	TGTGCCAGCAGCACTGACGGGAGATCCACTGAAGCTTTCTTT	CASSTDGRSTEAFF
TRBD2	TRBV30	TRBJ2-1	.	TGTGCCTGGAGTATGGGGGGGAGCCCATACAATGAGCAGTTCTTC	CAWSMGGSPYNEQFF
TRBD2	TRBV2	TRBJ2-1	.	TGTGCCAGCAGTGTGTCGCGGGGGGTGGTTAGCGATGAGCAGTTCTTC	CASSVSRGVVSDEQFF
TRBD1	TRBV9	TRBJ1-4	.	TGTGCCAGCAGCGCACAGGGGGCCGGTGAAAAACTGTTTTTT	CASSAQGAGEKLFF
.	TRBV1	TRBJ1-2	.	TGCACCAGCAGCCACTCCCTCAGGGGGCGAAGGAGCTACACCTTC	CTSSHSLRGRRSYTF
TRBD1	TRBV12-5	TRBJ1-4	.	TGTGCTAGTGGCCCGGGGGACAGCCGTGAAAAACTGTTTTTT	CASGPGDSREKLFF
TRBD1	TRBV6-2/TRBV6-3	TRBJ2-7	.	TGTGCCAGCAGTTACTCTAGGACAGGGGGAAACTACGAGCAGTACTTC	CASSYSRTGGNYEQYF
TRBD1	TRBV5-1	TRBJ1-3	.	TGCGCCAGCAGCTGGCAGGGGGCGCTTGGAAACACCATATATTTT	CASSWQGALGNTIYF
TRBD1	TRBV5-1	TRBJ2-2	.	TGCGCCAGCAGCACCGGGACAGGGAACACCGGGGAGCTGTTTTTT	CASSTGTGNTGELFF
.	TRBV10-3	TRBJ1-2	.	TGTGCCATCACCGGGACTCCGTCGGGTGGCTACACCTTC	CAITGTPSGGYTF
.	TRBV6-6	TRBJ2-7	.	TGTGCCAGCAGTACGCCGTGGGGGCTCTCCTACGAGCAGTACTTC	CASSTPWGLSYEQYF
.	TRBV5-1	TRBJ1-1	.	TGCGCCAGCAGCTTGGCCGACTACACTGAAGCTTTCTTT	CASSLADYTEAFF
TRBD1	TRBV6-6	TRBJ1-2	.	TGTGCCAGCAGTTGGAAGGGACAGGAGAACACCTTC	CASSWKGQENTF
.	TRBV5-1	TRBJ2-2	.	TGCGCCACCGCCAGGGAAGGTGGAAACACCGGGGAGCTGTTTTTT	CATAREGGNTGELFF
.	TRBV28	TRBJ2-6	.	TGTGCCAGCGGACGAGGGGGTACCGGGGCCAACGTCCTGACTTTC	CASGRGGTGANVLTF
.	TRBV7-2	TRBJ2-3	.	TGTGCCAGCAGCTTGAGACAGGCCACAGATACGCAGTATTTT	CASSLRQATDTQYF